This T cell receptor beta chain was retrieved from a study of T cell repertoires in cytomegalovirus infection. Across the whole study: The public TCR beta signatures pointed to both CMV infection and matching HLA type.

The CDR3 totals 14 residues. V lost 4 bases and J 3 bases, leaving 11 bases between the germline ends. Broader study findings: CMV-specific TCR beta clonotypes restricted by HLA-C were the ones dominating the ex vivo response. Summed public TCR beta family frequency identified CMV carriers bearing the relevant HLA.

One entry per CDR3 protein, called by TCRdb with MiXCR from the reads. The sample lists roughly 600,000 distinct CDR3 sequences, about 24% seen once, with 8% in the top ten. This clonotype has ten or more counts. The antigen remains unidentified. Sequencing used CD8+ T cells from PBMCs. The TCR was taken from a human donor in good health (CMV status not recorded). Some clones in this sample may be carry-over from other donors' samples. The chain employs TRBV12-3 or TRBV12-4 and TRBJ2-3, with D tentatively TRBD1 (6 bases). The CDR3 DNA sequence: TGTGCCAGCAGTTGGGGGCAGGGTACAGATACGCAGTATTTT. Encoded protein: CASSWGQGTDTQYF.